The clone carrying this TCR beta chain has only one observation. Its cognate antigen is unknown. This entry comes from a study of cytomegalovirus exposure and HLA in healthy donors. It was with 60 Vbeta and 13 Jbeta primers that the PCR ran. Only in-frame clones appear in the TCRdb table, and some are missing; sequencing was by immunoSEQ multiplex PCR. The table shows about 180,000 clones, with 60% to 80% occurring only once. The study, taken as a whole, reports: With further analysis later on, most CMV-associated TCR beta chains appeared HLA-restricted. The study found most TCR sequences rare, yet found some public TCRs in many donors.

The sample taken for sequencing was PBMCs. This sequence originates from a man between 60 and 75 years old in good health and CMV-seronegative.

The CDR3 coding sequence is TGTGCCAGCACACAGACAGGGGCGGGGGCGAACACTGAAGCTTTCTTT. It translates to CASTQTGAGANTEAFF. The chain is built from TRBV18 and TRBJ1-1; 8 nucleotides match TRBD1. V lost 8 bases, J lost 1 base, and 12 bases stayed unmatched. CDR3 size: 16 residues. CDR1 is KGHSH, CDR2 LQKENI, per germline.